This T cell receptor (beta chain) comes out of a study of T cells in Graves' hyperthyroidism and ophthalmopathy. Turning to the study itself: Peripheral blood sampling occurred at initial diagnosis, before any treatment.

CDR3 size: 13 residues. With 5 bases removed from V and 3 bases from J, the gap between germline ends came to 10 bases. Patients showing uncontrolled infection, other autoimmune disease, pregnancy or lactation were ineligible. From RNA transcripts, TCR beta CDR3 regions were amplified. HTBI primers were employed in a first-round RT-PCR of the TCR CDR3. TCRdb re-called the multiplex PCR reads with MiXCR, one entry per CDR3 protein. The sample lists about 640,000 distinct CDR3 sequences, less than 25% occurring once. This clonotype appeared many times. V and J are TRBV12-3 or TRBV12-4 and TRBJ2-5, with D perhaps matching TRBD1 (5 bases). The sequenced sample was blood. This receptor was taken from a man aged 30-40 years with Graves' ophthalmopathy. The CDR3 region is CASSMPGKETQYF. As DNA, the CDR3 is TGTGCCAGCAGTATGCCAGGGAAAGAGACCCAGTACTTC.